This T cell receptor (beta chain) was sequenced during a study of blood T cells in healthy people across ages. The junction had 2 bases not matched to a gene; V was cut back by 3 bases and J by 4 bases. This CDR3 region has 14 residues. Germline values: CDR1 MGHDK, CDR2 SYGVNS. Then a second PCR, running roughly 6 to 11 cycles, was carried out with a sample-barcoded 5' primer and a J-beta primer mix. TCRdb recomputed calls from the 5' RACE reads with MiXCR, one row per CDR3 protein. Of about 640,000 distinct CDR3 sequences in the sample, 58% were seen once. V usage is TRBV25-1 and J usage is TRBJ1-1; 10 positions agree with TRBD1. The sequencing sample was made of blood. This clonotype was sampled from a man aged 55 to 70 in good health. The CDR3 nucleotides read TGTGCCAGCAGTGAGGGACAGGGGCTCACTGAAGCTTTCTTT. Translating it yields CASSEGQGLTEAFF.